Below, 8 T cell receptor beta chains from the same sample are listed, as sequenced in a study of OX40 agonist ivuxolimab in advanced cancers. Libraries were prepared by immunoSEQ multiplex PCR; TCRdb keeps only in-frame clonotypes and omits some of them. Of about 19,000 clones in the sample, approximately 88% are singletons; the top ten hold less than 60%. The specimen comprised CD4+ or CD8+ T cells sorted from blood, sampled in a trial of the OX40 agonist ivuxolimab. The receptors were gathered from an adult with an advanced solid tumor such as melanoma, head and neck, liver or kidney cancer.

The rearrangement uses TRBV11-2 and TRBJ2-2; 8 bases match TRBD1. Germline values: CDR1 SGHAT, CDR2 FQNNGV. This CDR3 region has 16 residues. J gave up 3 bases and V 6 bases, and 9 bases lay outside the gene matches. CDR3 nucleotide sequence: TGTGCCAGCAGTGCCGGACAGGGTATATACACCGGGGAGCTGTTTTTT. Amino acid sequence: CASSAGQGIYTGELFF.

This sequence joins TRBV10-3 and TRBJ2-3; 13 nucleotides match TRBD2. Germline V gene lookup returns CDR1 ENHRY and CDR2 SYGVKD. The V segment lost 6 bases and the J segment 1 base; nucleotides outside the gene matches: 4. The length of the CDR3 is 16 residues. CDR3 DNA: TGTGCCATCAGCCTAACTAGCGGGAGGGGCACAGATACGCAGTATTTT. Translated: CAISLTSGRGTDTQYF.

The chain joins TRBV27 to TRBJ2-1, with D perhaps matching TRBD2 (6 bases). Trimming took off 2 bases at V and 5 bases at J, with 10 bases between the two ends. CDR3 length equals 14 residues. Germline values: CDR1 MNHEY, CDR2 SMNVEV (reference sequence). The CDR3 loop is CASSLPSANNEQFF. DNA of the CDR3: TGTGCCAGCAGTTTACCTAGCGCAAACAATGAGCAGTTCTTC.

J is TRBJ2-4 and V is TRBV4-2; unclear D gene. This CDR3 spans 14 amino acids. V shed 1 base and J shed 9 bases, with 13 bases lying between them. Germline values: CDR1 LGHNA, CDR2 YNFKEQ. CDR3 amino acids: CASSQVDNGGIQYF. The CDR3 DNA follows: TGTGCCAGCAGCCAAGTGGATAATGGCGGCATTCAGTACTTC.

The CDR3: CASSLSSGLDQYF. Here the CDR3 DNA reads TGTGCCAGCAGTTTATCGAGCGGCCTAGATCAGTACTTC. The gene calls are TRBV27 and TRBJ2-7, with a tentative D call TRBD2 (5 bases). Germline CDR1 and CDR2: MNHEY and SMNVEV (reference sequence). Trimming took 0 bases from V and 10 from J, leaving 13 bases between them. CDR3 length: 13 residues.

The chain joins TRBV7-8 to TRBJ1-3, with no clear D. The V gene lost 1 base and the J gene lost 0 bases, with 7 bases spanning the gap. The CDR3 has 15 residues. Germline CDR1 is SGHVS and CDR2 is FQNEAQ. CDR3 in amino acids: CASSLGAPSGNTIYF. The CDR3 DNA is TGTGCCAGCAGCTTAGGGGCGCCCTCTGGAAACACCATATATTTT.

The chain combines TRBV11-2 with TRBJ2-7, with 7 nucleotides matching TRBD1. The V gene's germline CDR1 is SGHAT and CDR2 FQNNGV. CDR3 length: 14 amino acids. J was trimmed by 2 bases and V by 4 bases; bases with no gene match: 5. The CDR3 nucleotides are TGTGCCAGCAGCTACTACAGGGGCACCTACGAGCAGTACTTC. Amino acids: CASSYYRGTYEQYF.

The V gene is TRBV29-1, the J gene TRBJ2-7, with D possibly matching TRBD2 (6 bases). With 5 bases removed from V and 1 base from J, the gap between germline ends came to 9 bases. The germline CDR1 and CDR2 sequences are SQVTM and ANQGSEA. CDR3 size: 12 residues. The chain's CDR3 is CSVTGVSYEQYF. The DNA of the CDR3 is TGCAGCGTTACGGGAGTATCCTACGAGCAGTACTTC.